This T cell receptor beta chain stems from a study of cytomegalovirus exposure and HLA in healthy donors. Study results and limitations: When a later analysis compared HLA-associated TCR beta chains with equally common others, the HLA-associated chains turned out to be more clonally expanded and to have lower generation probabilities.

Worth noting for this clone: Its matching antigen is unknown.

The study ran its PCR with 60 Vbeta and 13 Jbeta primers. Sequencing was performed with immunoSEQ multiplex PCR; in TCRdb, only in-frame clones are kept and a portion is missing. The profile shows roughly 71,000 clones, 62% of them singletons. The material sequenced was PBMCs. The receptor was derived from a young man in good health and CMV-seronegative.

CDR3 sequence: CASSIDYGYTF. The DNA of the CDR3 is TGTGCCAGCAGTATCGACTATGGCTACACCTTC. The V call is TRBV6-1, the J call TRBJ1-2; no firm D call. Germline values: CDR1 MNHNS, CDR2 SASEGT. V lost 5 bases to trimming and J lost 3 bases, with 4 bases between them. The CDR3 runs 11 residues.